This is a list of T cell receptor beta chains from one sample in a study of tumor-infiltrating lymphocytes in primary liver carcinoma. TCRdb reprocessed the multiplex PCR reads with MiXCR, giving one entry per CDR3 protein. The table records 40,000 to 60,000 distinct CDR3 sequences, about two thirds of them present only once. Sequencing was done on a sample of liver tumor tissue from sampling region 5. These receptor sequences come from a man in his forties with primary liver carcinoma and hepatitis B virus infection. Each CDR3 is given with its conserved first and last residue. D genes are given only for firm matches. Not all rows give a size; the values are once, few, many and, for expanded clones, a class.

NA,TRBV9,NA,TRBJ2-1,TGTGCCAGCAGCGTAGTGGAGGGTTCCTACAATGAGCAGTTCTTC,CASSVVEGSYNEQFF
NA,TRBV29-1,TRBD1,TRBJ2-3,TGCAGGGTCGCCCCGGGACAGCTCACAGATACGCAATATTTT,CRVAPGQLTDTQYF
NA,TRBV29-1,TRBD2,TRBJ2-7,TGCAGAGTTGAAGACCCAGCGGGAGTCTCCGAGCAGTACTTC,CRVEDPAGVSEQYF
NA,TRBV11-2,TRBD2,TRBJ2-1,TGTGTCAGCAGCTCGCGTCCCAGCGGGAGGAACTATGAGCAGTTCTTC,CVSSSRPSGRNYEQFF
few,TRBV7-9,NA,TRBJ1-1,TGTGCCAGCAGCCCACCTTTTTGGACGGATAGGGGTACTGAAGCTTTCTTT,CASSPPFWTDRGTEAFF
NA,TRBV6-1,TRBD2,TRBJ2-1,TGTGCCATCAGTGACGGGGGGAACCTGGCCTACGAGCAGTTCTTC,CAISDGGNLAYEQFF
NA,TRBV12-3/TRBV12-4,NA,TRBJ1-5,TGTGCCGGCAGTTTCGTAGGTAGCAATCAACCCCAGCATTTT,CAGSFVGSNQPQHF
many,TRBV5-4,TRBD1,TRBJ2-5,TGTGCCAGCAGCGATGGGGAGACAGGGCAAGAGACCCAGTACTTC,CASSDGETGQETQYF
NA,TRBV5-1,NA,TRBJ1-2,TGCGCCAGCAGCTTGGCACAGTCCTTCTATGGCCACACCTTC,CASSLAQSFYGHTF
once,TRBV11-2,NA,TRBJ2-2,TGTATCAGCAGCTTAGTTCGGACGTACCCAGAGACCGGGGAGCTGTTTTTT,CISSLVRTYPETGELFF
NA,TRBV4-1,NA,TRBJ1-4,TGTGCCAGCAGCCAAGAATCCGCGGATGTAAAACTGTTTTTT,CASSQESADVKLFF
NA,TRBV30,TRBD1,TRBJ1-2,TGTGCCTGGCGCCCGAGACAGGGAGATCGATTTTATGGCTACATCTTC,CAWRPRQGDRFYGYIF
few,TRBV11-2,TRBD1,TRBJ1-1,TGTGCCTGCAGCCCGGGACAGCTGAACACTGAAGCTTTCTTT,CACSPGQLNTEAFF
once,TRBV21-1,NA,TRBJ2-4,TGTGCCAGCAGCAGAGCTGAGACAGGGGTAGCCAAAAACATTCAGTACTTC,CASSRAETGVAKNIQYF
NA,TRBV29-1,NA,TRBJ1-2,TGCAGCGTTGAGGTTCAAGGGGAAGTTGGCTATGGCTACACCTTC,CSVEVQGEVGYGYTF
NA,TRBV29-1,NA,TRBJ2-1,TGCAGCGTTCTTGGGCAGGGACCTTTCAATGAACAGTTCTTC,CSVLGQGPFNEQFF
NA,TRBV12-3/TRBV12-4,NA,TRBJ1-2,TGTGTCAGCAGTCGCTCTGGGGGCGATTATGGCTACACCTTC,CVSSRSGGDYGYTF
once,TRBV6-6,TRBD1,TRBJ1-4,TGTGCCAGGAGTGGGACAGTAAATATCCCGGGAGGTGAAAAATTGTTTTTT,CARSGTVNIPGGEKLFF
NA,TRBV5-4,TRBD1,TRBJ2-5,TGTGCCAGTAACTCGGACAGGGGGCTGGAGACCCAGTACTTC,CASNSDRGLETQYF
NA,TRBV5-5,TRBD1,TRBJ2-7,TGTGCCAGCAGCTGGGTCGGGACAGGGGGTTACGAACAGTACTTC,CASSWVGTGGYEQYF
NA,TRBV28,NA,TRBJ2-7,TGTGCCAACAGCGTGCAAGCAGGAGTCTACGAGCAGTACTTC,CANSVQAGVYEQYF
few,TRBV12-3/TRBV12-4,NA,TRBJ2-3,TGTGCCAGCAGTTTACAGGACGGCACAGATGCGCAGTATTTT,CASSLQDGTDAQYF
NA,TRBV11-2,NA,TRBJ2-7,TGTGCCAGCAGCCTCGGCGGGATTTTACCCTACGAACAGTACTTC,CASSLGGILPYEQYF
few,TRBV28,NA,TRBJ2-1,TGTGCCAGCCGACCAGCAGGTAGCTCCTACAATGAGCAGTTCTTC,CASRPAGSSYNEQFF
many,TRBV10-3,NA,TRBJ1-2,TGTGCCATGGGAACAGATCTTAACTATGGCTACACCTTC,CAMGTDLNYGYTF
NA,TRBV7-9,NA,TRBJ2-2,TGTGCCAGCAGCTTAACAACGGGCACCGGGGAGCTGTTCTTT,CASSLTTGTGELFF
NA,TRBV28,TRBD2,TRBJ2-1,TGTGCCAGCAGTTCCCTCGGCGGGAGGGCCGGTTTGCGGGGGAGTAGATCCTACAATGAGCAGTTCTTC,CASSSLGGRAGLRGSRSYNEQFF
many,TRBV28,NA,TRBJ2-3,TGTGCCAGCAGTTTGATGAACACAGATACGCAGTATTTT,CASSLMNTDTQYF
NA,TRBV5-4,NA,TRBJ2-1,TGCGCCAGCAGCGATCGACTAGTGGGGTACAATGAGCAGGTCTTC,CASSDRLVGYNEQVF
NA,TRBV5-1,TRBD1,TRBJ2-7,TGCACCAGCAGCCTTACAGGGGAATCCTACGAGCAGTATTTC,CTSSLTGESYEQYF
NA,TRBV29-1,NA,TRBJ2-7,TGCAGCGTTGAGAGCCAGAATCCTCACGAGCAGTACTTC,CSVESQNPHEQYF
NA,TRBV6-5,TRBD2,TRBJ2-1,TGTGCCAGCACCCGGGGACTAGTGGGCAATGAGCAGTTCTTC,CASTRGLVGNEQFF
NA,TRBV28,NA,TRBJ2-3,TGTGCCAACAGTTTGCCGTTTGGTATGCAGTATTTT,CANSLPFGMQYF
NA,TRBV10-1,NA,TRBJ2-7,TGCGCCTCGCATGGACTCAGGGGCGGAGGGAACTGCGAGCAGTACTTC,CASHGLRGGGNCEQYF
NA,TRBV11-2,NA,TRBJ1-1,TGTGCCAGCAGCGCAGCCGGTTCCGTACCTGAAGCTTTCTTT,CASSAAGSVPEAFF
NA,TRBV14,NA,TRBJ2-5,TGTGCCAGCGGCCAAGGGCTGGAAGAAACCCAGTACTTC,CASGQGLEETQYF
NA,TRBV6-1,NA,TRBJ2-3,TGTGCCAGCAGTGAAGTAAGCGGCCTCACGGATGCGCAGTATTTT,CASSEVSGLTDAQYF
NA,TRBV5-1,NA,TRBJ2-7,TGCGCCAGCAGCTCCGACGTGAACTCCTACAATGAGCAGTACTTC,CASSSDVNSYNEQYF
few,TRBV7-3,TRBD2,TRBJ2-1,TGTGCCAGCAGCTCAGCGGCGGGAGCATGGGGTGAGCAGTTCTTC,CASSSAAGAWGEQFF
NA,TRBV20-1,TRBD2,TRBJ2-1,TGCAGTGCCCAGACTAGCGGGAGGGCCACCTACAATGAGCTGTTCTTC,CSAQTSGRATYNELFF
NA,TRBV11-2,NA,TRBJ2-3,TGTGCCAACAACTTCGTAGGTAACAGAGATACGCAGTATTTT,CANNFVGNRDTQYF
NA,TRBV11-1,TRBD2,TRBJ2-3,TGTACCAGCAGCCTCGGGACTAGCATACGAACAGATACGCAGTATTTT,CTSSLGTSIRTDTQYF
NA,TRBV12-3/TRBV12-4,TRBD2,TRBJ2-1,TGTGCCAGCACCTCAGGGACTAGCGAGAGACCCTATGAGCAGTTCTTC,CASTSGTSERPYEQFF
many,TRBV5-1,NA,TRBJ2-5,TGCGCCAGCAGCCACCCTCTTAGAGCAGAGGATGAGACCCAGTACTTC,CASSHPLRAEDETQYF
few,TRBV21-1,NA,TRBJ2-1,TGTGCCAGCAGCAAAGAGGCGGGAGGTAACAATGAGCAGTTTTTC,CASSKEAGGNNEQFF
NA,TRBV6-5,TRBD1,TRBJ2-1,TGTGCCAGCAGGCCCAGGCAGGGGGCCCTACAGTCAAATGAGCAGTTCTTC,CASRPRQGALQSNEQFF
NA,TRBV29-1,NA,TRBJ2-7,TGCAGCGCCAGACAAGGCTCCTACGAGCAGCAGTTC,CSARQGSYEQQF
few,TRBV9,TRBD1,TRBJ1-2,TGTGCCAGCAGCAAACGAGGACAGGAGGGGATCTTTCGTGATGGCTACACCTTC,CASSKRGQEGIFRDGYTF
NA,TRBV20-1,TRBD1,TRBJ2-1,TGCAGTGCTAGAGCCGGGACAGGGTTTGGGAATGAGCGGTTCTTC,CSARAGTGFGNERFF
NA,TRBV11-2,NA,TRBJ2-7,TGTGCCAGCTTAAGTGAGCTAGCGTCGCAGTACTTC,CASLSELASQYF
NA,TRBV12-3/TRBV12-4,TRBD2,TRBJ2-2,TGTGCCAGCGAGCGGGGGGGCGGGGAGCTACTTTTT,CASERGGGELLF
many,TRBV30,NA,TRBJ1-1,TGTGCCTGGAGTGGTCGGGAGTGGGCTGAAGCTTTCTTT,CAWSGREWAEAFF
NA,TRBV20-1,NA,TRBJ2-3,TGCAGTGCTAGAGATCCCTCCCGGCAGACAGATACGCAGTATTTT,CSARDPSRQTDTQYF